A selection of T cell receptor beta chains follows, all from one sample in a study of OX40 agonist ivuxolimab in advanced cancers. Repertoires were generated with immunoSEQ multiplex PCR, while TCRdb's copy carries only in-frame clones and drops some. The sample yields roughly 70,000 clones, approximately 86% seen once. This sample comprised CD4+ or CD8+ T cells sorted from blood, obtained in a trial of the OX40 agonist ivuxolimab. The source of these receptors is an adult with an advanced solid tumor such as melanoma, head and neck, liver or kidney cancer. Each CDR3 is given with its conserved first and last residue. Fields, in order: V gene, clone size, D gene, J gene, CDR3 protein, CDR3 DNA. D genes are given only for firm matches. Size values are once, few and many counts, or a class for expanded clones, and some rows have none.

TRBV27	.	TRBD1	TRBJ1-2	CASSSGGRGYTF	TGTGCCAGCAGTTCAGGGGGAAGGGGCTACACCTTC
TRBV10-3	.	.	TRBJ1-1	CAISAGTTREAFF	TGTGCCATCAGTGCGGGCACCACCAGAGAAGCTTTCTTT
TRBV6-1	.	.	TRBJ1-1	CASSEGDLMSTEAFF	TGTGCCAGCAGTGAAGGAGATCTCATGAGCACTGAAGCTTTCTTT
TRBV18	.	.	TRBJ2-7	CASSPGRTYEQYF	TGTGCCAGCTCCCCGGGGAGAACCTACGAGCAGTACTTC
TRBV9	.	.	TRBJ2-1	CASSVVSYNEQFF	TGTGCCAGCAGCGTAGTCTCCTACAATGAGCAGTTCTTC
TRBV21-1	.	.	TRBJ2-7	CASSKRAGGSDEQYF	TGTGCCAGCAGCAAACGAGCAGGGGGCTCTGACGAGCAGTACTTC
TRBV6-4	.	.	TRBJ1-1	CASSEQGGTEAFF	TGTGCCAGCAGTGAACAGGGAGGCACTGAAGCTTTCTTT
TRBV5-1	.	TRBD1	TRBJ2-7	CASSLGTGGLHEQYF	TGCGCCAGCAGCTTGGGGACAGGGGGCCTGCACGAGCAGTACTTC
TRBV4-1	.	TRBD1	TRBJ1-1	CASSQPAIPGQLNTEAFF	TGCGCCAGCAGCCAACCTGCAATCCCGGGACAGTTGAACACTGAAGCTTTCTTT
TRBV4-3	.	TRBD1	TRBJ1-4	CASSQGQGGEKLFF	TGCGCCAGCAGCCAAGGACAGGGAGGTGAAAAACTGTTTTTT
TRBV6-1	.	TRBD1	TRBJ1-2	CASSGRTGGSYGYTF	TGTGCCAGCAGTGGACGGACAGGGGGCAGCTATGGCTACACCTTC
TRBV10-3	.	TRBD2	TRBJ2-1	CAIREGLADYNEQFF	TGTGCCATCAGGGAGGGACTAGCGGACTACAATGAGCAGTTCTTC
TRBV18	once	.	TRBJ1-1	CASSPFRGLNTEAFF	TGTGCCAGCTCACCATTTAGGGGATTGAACACTGAAGCTTTCTTT
TRBV7-3	once	TRBD2	TRBJ2-2	CASSLRGLAGRDTGELFF	TGTGCCAGCAGCCTCCGGGGACTAGCGGGACGAGATACCGGGGAGCTGTTTTTT
TRBV5-1	.	.	TRBJ2-5	CASSPGSRTGGQETQYF	TGCGCCAGCAGCCCCGGGTCCCGAACCGGTGGCCAAGAGACCCAGTACTTC
TRBV19	.	.	TRBJ2-5	CASSISGFVHETQYF	TGTGCCAGTAGTATTTCGGGTTTTGTTCACGAGACCCAGTACTTC
TRBV6-5	.	.	TRBJ2-2	CASSYSRGPTGELFF	TGTGCCAGCAGTTACTCGAGGGGTCCCACCGGGGAGCTGTTTTTT
TRBV2	.	.	TRBJ2-3	CASSKAAVMGDTQYF	TGTGCCAGCAGTAAGGCGGCAGTCATGGGAGATACGCAGTATTTT
TRBV4-2	.	.	TRBJ2-1	CASSQDVLLLDNEQFF	TGTGCCAGCAGCCAAGATGTATTACTCCTGGACAATGAGCAGTTCTTC
TRBV11-2	.	.	TRBJ2-7	CASSLAPRVDEQYF	TGTGCCAGCAGCTTAGCCCCCCGAGTGGACGAGCAGTACTTC
TRBV6-1	.	.	TRBJ2-2	CASSEGQFAGELFF	TGTGCCAGCAGTGAAGGGCAGTTTGCCGGGGAGCTGTTTTTT
TRBV5-6	.	TRBD2	TRBJ2-5	CASSYWWDYQTQYF	TGTGCCAGCAGCTATTGGTGGGACTACCAGACCCAGTACTTC
TRBV11-2	.	TRBD1	TRBJ2-4	CASSLGLDRGRNIQYF	TGTGCCAGCAGCTTAGGCCTGGACAGGGGGCGAAACATTCAGTACTTC
TRBV11-2	.	TRBD2	TRBJ2-1	CASSSRTSGRVDEQFF	TGTGCCAGCAGCTCCCGGACTAGCGGGAGAGTGGATGAGCAGTTCTTC
TRBV11-2	.	.	TRBJ2-7	CASSPDYSYEQYF	TGTGCCAGCAGCCCCGACTACTCCTACGAGCAGTACTTC
TRBV2	.	.	TRBJ1-1	CASSELGHQNTEAFF	TGTGCCAGCAGCGAACTTGGACACCAGAACACTGAAGCTTTCTTT
TRBV13	.	TRBD2	TRBJ2-3	CASSSLAGGPRDTQYF	TGTGCCAGCAGCTCTTTAGCGGGAGGGCCGAGAGATACGCAGTATTTT
TRBV7-4	.	TRBD2	TRBJ2-7	CASSTRLAGVYEQYF	TGTGCCAGCAGCACTAGACTAGCGGGAGTCTACGAGCAGTACTTC
TRBV5-1	.	.	TRBJ2-5	CASSFSSGEETQYF	TGCGCCAGCAGCTTCTCATCTGGGGAAGAGACCCAGTACTTC
TRBV28	once	.	TRBJ1-5	CASSTLTGAYSNQPQHF	TGTGCCAGCAGTACTTTGACAGGAGCATATAGCAATCAGCCCCAGCATTTT
TRBV29-1	.	.	TRBJ2-7	CSVLSQGDSYEQYF	TGCAGCGTTCTGTCACAGGGAGACTCCTACGAGCAGTACTTC
TRBV28	.	TRBD1	TRBJ1-4	CASRGQGEGEKLFF	TGTGCCAGCAGGGGACAGGGTGAAGGGGAAAAACTGTTTTTT
TRBV9	once	.	TRBJ2-3	CASSVGVQPTDTQYF	TGTGCCAGCAGCGTAGGAGTACAGCCCACAGATACGCAGTATTTT
TRBV11-2	.	.	TRBJ2-3	CASSLDRSGPDTQYF	TGTGCCAGCAGCTTAGATCGATCGGGGCCGGATACGCAGTATTTT
TRBV9	many	.	TRBJ1-5	CASSARPDEPQHF	TGTGCCAGCAGCGCGCGTCCGGACGAGCCCCAGCATTTT
TRBV5-6	once	.	TRBJ1-2	CASSLREKGYTF	TGTGCCAGCAGCTTAAGGGAGAAGGGCTACACCTTC
TRBV15	.	TRBD2	TRBJ2-4	CATSKRTSGSKNIQYF	TGTGCCACCAGCAAAAGGACTAGCGGGAGTAAAAACATTCAGTACTTC
TRBV4-3	.	.	TRBJ2-2	CASSQEAGKNTGELFF	TGCGCCAGCAGCCAAGAAGCAGGGAAGAACACCGGGGAGCTGTTTTTT
TRBV30	.	TRBD1	TRBJ1-1	CAWHYPSGGMVNTEAFF	TGTGCCTGGCATTACCCTTCAGGGGGAATGGTGAACACTGAAGCTTTCTTT
TRBV5-8	few	TRBD1	TRBJ2-5	CASSTGQGGETQYF	TGTGCCAGCAGCACCGGACAGGGTGGAGAGACCCAGTACTTC
TRBV30	.	TRBD1	TRBJ1-4	CAWSLVGQGNEKLFF	TGTGCCTGGAGCTTAGTAGGACAGGGGAATGAAAAACTGTTTTTT
TRBV14	.	.	TRBJ2-5	CASSLDRAQETQYF	TGTGCCAGCAGCCTTGACCGGGCCCAAGAGACCCAGTACTTC
TRBV11-2	.	.	TRBJ1-2	CASSPQRDVGTF	TGTGCCAGCAGCCCTCAAAGAGATGTTGGCACCTTC
TRBV18	.	.	TRBJ1-4	CASSSQGQATNEKLFF	TGTGCCAGCTCATCACAGGGTCAGGCAACTAATGAAAAACTGTTTTTT
TRBV7-9	few	.	TRBJ1-4	CASSFVNEGQLFF	TGTGCCAGCAGCTTTGTTAATGAAGGGCAACTGTTTTTT
TRBV15	.	.	TRBJ2-3	CATSPSSGRGEDTQYF	TGTGCCACCAGTCCCTCATCGGGCAGGGGCGAAGATACGCAGTATTTT
TRBV15	.	.	TRBJ2-2	CATSRDVSSVLTGELFF	TGTGCCACCAGCAGAGATGTTTCTTCTGTTCTCACCGGGGAGCTGTTTTTT
TRBV28	.	TRBD2	TRBJ2-1	CASTHPSGGDNEQFF	TGTGCCAGCACCCACCCTAGCGGGGGAGACAATGAGCAGTTCTTC